The 7 T cell receptor beta chains presented below share a single source sample, sequenced in a study of blood T cell repertoires in COVID-19. Method: immunoSEQ multiplex PCR; TCRdb's copy keeps in-frame clones and lacks some. The table has hundreds of thousands of clones, 85% to 90% seen once; the top ten hold about 1.7%. Sequenced input: PBMCs or T cells enriched from blood (not recorded which). These receptors were collected from a man aged 40-50 years who had recovered from COVID-19.

CDR3 protein: CASSQRQGANYGYTF. CDR3 DNA: TGCGCCAGCAGCCAAAGACAGGGGGCTAACTATGGCTACACCTTC. The V gene is TRBV4-1, the J gene TRBJ1-2, with 9 bases that match TRBD1. Germline V gene data show CDR1 as MGHRA and CDR2 as YSYEKL. The CDR3 contains 15 residues. With V trimmed by 2 bases and J by 0 bases, 1 base remained unmatched.

This sequence joins TRBV5-4 and TRBJ2-7; the match to TRBD2 covers 7 bases. The CDR3 consists of 13 residues. Germline lookup yields CDR1 SGHNT and CDR2 YYREEE (reference sequence). The V segment lost 1 base and the J segment 6 bases; nucleotides outside the gene matches: 4. Here the CDR3 DNA reads TGTGCCAGCAGCTTGCTCACTAGCGTCGAGCAGTACTTC. Amino acid sequence: CASSLLTSVEQYF.

This sequence joins TRBV7-9 and TRBJ1-1, with TRBD1 as a possible D gene (5 bases). The CDR3 totals 14 residues. Germline lookup yields CDR1 SEHNR and CDR2 FQNEAQ (reference sequence). The germline V and J ends were trimmed by 1 base and 3 bases, with 9 bases remaining between them. The CDR3 loop reads CASSLGGGDTEAFF. CDR3 nucleotide sequence: TGTGCCAGCAGCTTAGGCGGGGGTGACACTGAAGCTTTCTTT. Variable domain in full (rest from reference TRBV7-9 and TRBJ1-1): DTGVSQNPRHKITKRGQNVTFRCDPISEHNRLYWYRQTLGQGPEFLTYFQNEAQLEKSRLLSDRFSAERPKGSFSTLEIQRTEQGDSAMYLCASSLGGGDTEAFFGQGTRLTVV.

This CDR3 reads CASSLFNNYEQYF. The CDR3 DNA reads TGCGCCAGCAGCTTGTTCAACAACTACGAGCAGTACTTC. V is TRBV5-1 and J is TRBJ2-7; D unclear. The V and J ends lost 1 base and 3 bases respectively, with 8 bases between them. CDR3 length: 13 amino acids. Looked up from germline, CDR1 is SGHRS and CDR2 is YFSETQ.

This clone came up once. The J gene is TRBJ2-7, the V gene TRBV5-6; TRBD2 might be the D (5 bases). Trimming took off 0 bases at V and 2 bases at J, with 15 bases between the two ends. Per the germline V gene, CDR1 is SGHDT and CDR2 is YYEEEE. The CDR3 spans 16 residues. The chain's CDR3 is CASSLGGVEYTYEQYF. CDR3 nucleotide sequence: TGTGCCAGCAGCTTGGGGGGAGTAGAGTACACCTACGAGCAGTACTTC.

This chain links TRBV28 with TRBJ1-2; D unclear. Trimming took off 3 bases at V and 6 bases at J, with 14 bases between the two ends. CDR1 and CDR2 (germline): MDHEN, SYDVKM. CDR3 length: 14 amino acids. The CDR3 nucleotides are TGTGCCAGCAGTTTGTATGCGGGAGCGGATGGCTACACCTTC. Its protein product is CASSLYAGADGYTF.

The gene calls are TRBV4-2 and TRBJ1-4; 8 bases align to TRBD1. Germline V gene data show CDR1 as LGHNA and CDR2 as YNFKEQ. CDR3 length equals 17 residues. V shed 2 bases and J 6 bases; nucleotides not matched to a gene: 11. CDR3 loop: CASSQIGTGKPDEKLFF. CDR3 nucleotides: TGTGCCAGCAGCCAAATTGGGACAGGAAAGCCTGATGAAAAACTGTTTTTT.